This T cell receptor beta chain comes out of a study of cytomegalovirus exposure and HLA in healthy donors. Study results and limitations: The authors excluded some V segments, including TRBV6-2 and TRBV6-3, as indistinguishable.

Germline V gene lookup returns CDR1 KGHSH and CDR2 LQKENI. CDR3 length equals 14 residues. V trimming: 4 bases; J trimming: 7 bases; junction bases outside the gene matches: 8. Comments on this clone: Its antigen is unknown.

The PCR used 60 Vbeta and 13 Jbeta primers. Only in-frame clones appear in the TCRdb table, and some are missing; sequencing was by immunoSEQ multiplex PCR. The sample contains around 200,000 clones, roughly four fifths of which appear only once. Donors counted as nominally healthy when sampled, yet unrecorded immune exposures were likely. The receptor was derived from a woman in her twenties or thirties in good health and CMV-seropositive. The sequenced material came from PBMCs. The chain has TRBV18 and TRBJ1-2; TRBD1 agrees at 8 bases. The CDR3 protein is CASSHLTGEFGYTF. The CDR3 DNA sequence: TGTGCCAGCTCACACTTGACAGGGGAGTTTGGCTACACCTTC.